Below are 21 T cell receptor beta chains sequenced from a single sample in a study of shared clonotypes between healthy human individuals. Terminally differentiated effector memory CD45RA+ cells were left out of the naive CD8 fraction, which was CD45RO-negative and positively selected for CCR7. Produced via immunoSEQ multiplex PCR; TCRdb's table is partial and in-frame only. The sample includes 760,000 or so clones, just over 95% seen only once; the top ten take approximately 0.2%. Sequencing was performed on naive CD8+ T cells sorted from blood. The receptor source for this set is a man aged 30 to 45 in good health.

The gene calls are TRBV6-5 and TRBJ2-1, with D possibly matching TRBD1 (6 bases). Germline V gene sequence: CDR1 MNHEY, CDR2 SVGAGI. The CDR3 extends over 14 amino acids. V lost 2 bases to trimming and J lost 5 bases, with 10 bases between them. The DNA for the CDR3 is TGTGCCAGCAGTTACGCTACAGGGAACAATGAGCAGTTCTTC. The encoded protein is CASSYATGNNEQFF.

The chain carries TRBV6-6 and TRBJ2-7, with 9 bases lining up with TRBD1. Germline V gene sequence: CDR1 MNHNY, CDR2 SVGAGI (reference sequence). Trimming cost V 5 bases and J 2 bases; bases outside gene matches: 7. The CDR3 is made up of 15 amino acids. CDR3 region: CASSDGTGFAYEQYF. DNA for the CDR3: TGTGCCAGCAGTGACGGGACAGGGTTCGCCTACGAGCAGTACTTC.

The V gene is TRBV5-1, the J gene TRBJ1-1; D gene uncertain. V lost 6 bases and J 1 base, leaving 13 bases between the germline ends. Germline V gene data show CDR1 as SGHRS and CDR2 as YFSETQ. CDR3 length: 14 amino acids. The CDR3: CASNGPSTNTEAFF. CDR3 in DNA: TGCGCCAGCAACGGACCCTCCACGAACACTGAAGCTTTCTTT.

The chain recombines TRBV2 with TRBJ1-3; unclear D gene. CDR3 length: 15 residues. Trimming pared 6 bases from V and 0 bases from J, leaving 12 bases between. CDR1 SNHLY and CDR2 FYNNEI come from the germline V gene. CDR3 in DNA: TGTGCCAGCAGGAAGGACGGAGACTCTGGAAACACCATATATTTT. It translates to CASRKDGDSGNTIYF.

This chain uses TRBV27 with TRBJ2-1; no reliable D call. This CDR3 region has 12 residues. Germline-derived CDR1 and CDR2 are MNHEY and SMNVEV (reference sequence). Trimming left V 5 bases short and J 2 bases short, with 4 bases between. The CDR3 is CASSKPYNEQFF. The CDR3 nucleotides are TGTGCCAGCAGTAAGCCCTACAATGAGCAGTTCTTC.

There are a few counts of this clone. The rearrangement links TRBV2 to TRBJ1-2, with TRBD1 as a possible D gene (5 bases). The CDR3 spans 14 residues. The germline gives CDR1 SNHLY, CDR2 FYNNEI. Trimming shortened V by 9 bases and J by 6 bases, and 20 bases separated the two germline ends. The CDR3 bases are TGTGCCAGATCAATCAGTTTGGGGCCAGATGGCTACACCTTC. Translated: CARSISLGPDGYTF.

The chain employs TRBV5-5 and TRBJ2-7; TRBD2 is a possible D gene (6 bases). V was clipped by 4 bases and J by 3 bases, with 17 bases between them. Looked up from germline, CDR1 is SGHKS and CDR2 is YYEKEE (reference sequence). This CDR3 contains 15 residues. CDR3 residues: CASSPREWFSYEQYF. The DNA for the CDR3 is TGTGCCAGCAGCCCACGGGAGTGGTTCAGCTACGAGCAGTACTTC.

The V and J genes are TRBV27 and TRBJ2-7, with D perhaps matching TRBD1 or TRBD2 (5 bases each). V shed 6 bases and J shed 6 bases, with 18 bases lying between them. Germline CDR1 and CDR2: MNHEY and SMNVEV (reference sequence). The CDR3 is 14 residues long. The CDR3 here is CASRAPGTWGEQYF. CDR3 nucleotides: TGTGCCAGCAGGGCCCCGGGGACGTGGGGCGAGCAGTACTTC.

The chain recombines TRBV7-6 with TRBJ2-1; 8 bases fit TRBD2. The CDR3 covers 17 residues. Looked up from germline, CDR1 is SGHVS and CDR2 is FNYEAQ. With 2 bases clipped from V and 8 bases from J, the junction kept 14 bases outside the gene matches. The CDR3 region has the DNA TGTGCCAGCAGCTTAATTCCCCAAGCGGGAGCTATCGATGAGCAGTTCTTC. Its translation is CASSLIPQAGAIDEQFF.

DNA of the CDR3: TGTGCCAGCAGTGAATGGGGGTCTGGGCAGCCCCAGCATTTT. Protein product: CASSEWGSGQPQHF. The chain couples TRBV6-1 to TRBJ1-5, with D possibly matching TRBD1 (5 bases). Trimming took 2 bases from V and 7 from J, leaving 12 bases between them. Germline V CDR1 and CDR2: MNHNS, SASEGT. The CDR3 spans 14 residues.

This clone was seen once. J is TRBJ2-1 and V is TRBV7-9; TRBD2 matches 11 bases. The CDR3 is made up of 19 amino acids. V was pared by 5 bases and J by 7 bases, with 19 bases of the junction left unmatched. The V gene's germline CDR1 is SEHNR and CDR2 FQNEAQ (reference sequence). In DNA, the CDR3 is TGTGCCAGCAGCCCGCCAAACAGTCTAGCGGGAGGAGGGAGGAATGAGCAGTTCTTC. Its translation is CASSPPNSLAGGGRNEQFF.

CDR3 DNA sequence: TGCGCCAGCAGTGAGTCTGAAGGGCCGGACACTGAAGCTTTCTTT. This gives the protein CASSESEGPDTEAFF. The rearrangement joins TRBV10-1 to TRBJ1-1, with unresolved D. The CDR3 extends over 15 amino acids. CDR1 is WNHNN, CDR2 SYGVQD, per germline (reference sequence). V was trimmed by 0 bases and J by 3 bases, leaving 11 bases between them.

This rearrangement joins TRBV7-9 to TRBJ2-3; TRBD2 might be the D (6 bases). V lost 5 bases and J 1 base, leaving 22 bases between the germline ends. CDR3 size: 18 residues. Germline V gene lookup returns CDR1 SEHNR and CDR2 FQNEAQ (reference sequence). This CDR3 is CASSPSFGTSRGTDTQYF. In DNA, the CDR3 is TGTGCCAGCAGCCCATCCTTCGGGACTTCAAGAGGCACAGATACGCAGTATTTT.

This chain uses TRBV7-9 with TRBJ1-2; 7 bases map to TRBD1. The CDR3 runs to 16 residues. CDR1 is SEHNR and CDR2 is FQNEAQ in the germline V gene (reference sequence). Trimming removed 5 bases from V and 1 base from J; junction bases left unmatched: 10. CDR3 coding DNA: TGTGCCAGCAGCCCTCGGGACAGCGAGTATAACTATGGCTACACCTTC. It encodes CASSPRDSEYNYGYTF.

This rearrangement joins TRBV12-5 to TRBJ1-4; perhaps TRBD1 as D (5 bases). Germline CDR1 is LGHNT and CDR2 is FRNRAP. There are 17 residues in the CDR3. Trimming stripped 0 bases from V and 3 bases from J, with 14 bases between. CDR3 protein: CASGLVKAGGPNEKLFF. In DNA, the CDR3 is TGTGCTAGTGGTTTGGTCAAGGCCGGGGGTCCTAATGAAAAACTGTTTTTT.

The chain recombines TRBV5-6 with TRBJ2-3; D is perhaps TRBD1 (5 bases). The CDR3 length is 13 residues. Germline CDR1 is SGHDT and CDR2 is YYEEEE. The V and J ends lost 0 bases and 6 bases respectively, with 8 bases between them. CDR3 nucleotide sequence: TGTGCCAGCAGCTTGGTAGCAGGGGATACGCAGTATTTT. Translation: CASSLVAGDTQYF.

The chain is built from TRBV9 and TRBJ2-1, with 10 bases identical to TRBD2. Germline values: CDR1 SGDLS, CDR2 YYNGEE. V dropped 0 bases and J dropped 4; count of bases not matched to a gene: 7. The CDR3 spans 17 residues. The CDR3 here is CASSVGTSGGFYNEQFF. The CDR3 nucleotides are TGTGCCAGCAGCGTAGGGACTAGCGGAGGCTTTTACAATGAGCAGTTCTTC.

The rearrangement joins TRBV27 to TRBJ2-7; no firm D call. Germline V lookup: CDR1 MNHEY, CDR2 SMNVEV (reference sequence). The CDR3 contains 14 residues. Trimming pared 6 bases from V and 0 bases from J, leaving 12 bases between. In DNA, the CDR3 is TGTGCCAGCAGCCCGGGCTTGAGCTCCTACGAGCAGTACTTC. As protein: CASSPGLSSYEQYF.

The rearrangement uses TRBV29-1 and TRBJ1-2; D remains ambiguous. The CDR3 runs 14 residues. The V end lost 3 bases, the J end lost 3 bases, and 14 bases lay between the germline ends. Germline V CDR1 and CDR2: SQVTM, ANQGSEA. CDR3 loop: CSVDPLAEDYGYTF. Here the CDR3 DNA reads TGCAGCGTTGATCCGCTGGCGGAGGACTATGGCTACACCTTC.

V and J are TRBV27 and TRBJ2-7; D might be TRBD1 (6 bases). CDR3 length: 14 amino acids. From germline, CDR1 is MNHEY and CDR2 SMNVEV (reference sequence). Trimming pared 6 bases from V and 7 bases from J, leaving 19 bases between. The CDR3 DNA follows: TGTGCCAGCAGCCCACAGGGACGGGTTAGTGAGCAGTACTTC. It translates to CASSPQGRVSEQYF.

The DNA of the CDR3 is TGCGCCAGCAGCCCTGCCCAGGGGGCGCGAACTGAAGCTTTCTTT. Translated, it gives CASSPAQGARTEAFF. This chain links TRBV5-1 with TRBJ1-1, with 8 positions matching TRBD1. J lost 5 bases, V lost 4 bases, and 10 bases had no gene match. The germline V gene has CDR1 SGHRS and CDR2 YFSETQ. The CDR3 sequence is 15 residues long.